Many counts were recorded for the clone carrying this TCR beta chain. This entry is derived from a study of regulatory T cells in long-lasting Graves disease. This sample's time point: newly diagnosed GD, antithyroid drugs for less than 3 months. PBMC RNA was the source of the TCR library. The germline V gene encodes CDR1 SGHRS and CDR2 YFSETQ. The V segment lost 4 bases and the J segment 4 bases; nucleotides outside the gene matches: 9. This CDR3 region has 15 residues. The authors built TCR beta libraries using iRepertoire HTBI primers and Arm-PCR of CDR3 regions. TCRdb reprocessed the multiplex PCR reads with MiXCR, giving one entry per CDR3 protein. The sample includes 350,000 to 450,000 distinct CDR3 sequences, roughly 12% of them seen just once. These same records also appear under a second study, on T cells in Graves' hyperthyroidism and ophthalmopathy. From that report: Not enrolled were patients with uncontrolled infection, other autoimmune disease, pregnancy or lactation. Most expanded thyroid clonotypes above 0.001 also appeared in blood. A model using 13 V-J features told ophthalmopathy apart from stable hyperthyroidism.

The chain uses TRBV5-1 and TRBJ2-3, with TRBD1 matching over 7 bases. The sequence came from a woman in her late teens or twenties with Graves disease. The source material was peripheral blood mononuclear cells (PBMCs), sampled at new diagnosis, from a patient treated with antithyroid drugs. The CDR3 reads CASSPETGSPDTQYF. CDR3 nucleotide sequence: TGCGCCAGCAGCCCGGAGACAGGGAGCCCAGATACGCAGTATTTT.